The 19 T cell receptor beta chains in this list originate from one sample, sequenced in a study of blood T cells in healthy people across ages. A second PCR of about 6 to 12 cycles used a sample-barcoded 5' primer and a J-beta primer mix. Each CDR3 protein is one row after TCRdb ran MiXCR on the 5' RACE reads. Of over a million distinct CDR3 sequences listed, approximately 39% were seen once; the top ten hold about 4%. The sample was blood. Receptor source: a woman aged 18-30 years in good health.

The chain carries TRBV4-3 and TRBJ1-2; tentative D call: TRBD1 (5 bases). The CDR3 is 17 amino acids. Germline CDR1 and CDR2: LGHNA and YSLEER. The ends were cut back, 0 bases at V and 8 bases at J, with 22 bases in the middle. CDR3 coding DNA: TGCGCCAGCAGCCAAGATCCGTCGGGACCCAGCTTTGGAGGCTACACCTTC. Encoded protein: CASSQDPSGPSFGGYTF.

This clonotype was counted between two and nine times. J is TRBJ2-1 and V is TRBV4-3, with 8 bases fitting TRBD2. Germline CDR1 and CDR2: LGHNA and YSLEER. V lost 1 base to trimming and J lost 6 bases; unmatched junction nucleotides: 11. The CDR3 extends over 17 amino acids. CDR3 loop: CASSQAAQASGLNEQFF. DNA of the CDR3: TGCGCCAGCAGCCAAGCCGCCCAGGCTAGCGGGCTCAATGAGCAGTTCTTC.

This chain links TRBV3-1 with TRBJ2-7, with 8 bases fitting TRBD2. The CDR3 is 13 amino acids. The germline CDR1 and CDR2 sequences are LGHDT and YNNKEL (reference sequence). Trimming removed 3 bases from V and 4 bases from J; junction bases left unmatched: 2. The CDR3, as DNA: TGTGCCAGCAGCCATGAGCGGGAGTACGAGCAGTACTTC. It translates to CASSHEREYEQYF.

V is TRBV7-2 and J is TRBJ1-3; possibly TRBD1 for D (6 bases). Trimming pared 0 bases from V and 2 bases from J, leaving 11 bases between. CDR1 and CDR2 (germline): SGHTA, FQGNSA. The CDR3 sequence is 16 residues long. DNA for the CDR3: TGTGCCAGCAGCTTAGCGCAACACAGGGCTGGAAACACCATATATTTT. Encoded protein: CASSLAQHRAGNTIYF.

This clonotype showed up just a few times. The chain links TRBV10-3 to TRBJ1-2; tentatively, D is TRBD1 (6 bases). Germline CDR1 ENHRY, CDR2 SYGVKD. This CDR3 comprises 13 residues. The V end lost 6 bases, the J end lost 7 bases, and 15 bases lay between the germline ends. As DNA, the CDR3 is TGTGCCATCAGGGGTTCTCTACAGGGTGGCTACACCTTC. It yields the protein CAIRGSLQGGYTF.

This clonotype was observed a few times. V and J are TRBV20-1 and TRBJ2-4; D is tentatively TRBD1 or TRBD2 (5 bases each). The DNA end is a closer match to TRBJ2-5, so the J assignment may be wrong. The CDR3 has 13 residues. Germline-derived CDR1 and CDR2 are DFQATT and SNEGSKA (reference sequence). The CDR3 is CSAPPSGGETQYF. DNA of the CDR3: TGCAGTGCTCCCCCTAGTGGGGGAGAGACCCAGTACTTC.

The chain is built from TRBV7-2 and TRBJ2-1; no definite D call. Germline V gene data show CDR1 as SGHTA and CDR2 as FQGNSA. This CDR3 is 13 amino acids long. V was pared by 5 bases and J by 11 bases, with 16 bases between. The CDR3, as DNA: TGTGCCAGCAGCCCCGAAACAGCATGTCAGCAGTTCTTC. Amino acid sequence: CASSPETACQQFF.

V is TRBV20-1 and J is TRBJ2-1; 7 bases are a match to TRBD2. Judging by the DNA end, TRBJ2-7 fits better; the J call may be wrong. Germline CDR1 and CDR2: DFQATT and SNEGSKA (reference sequence). The CDR3 runs to 15 residues. In DNA, the CDR3 is TGCAGTGCTGGAATGCGGGGGAGCTCCTACAATGAGCAGTACTTC. Its translation: CSAGMRGSSYNEQYF.

This clonotype occurred a few times. V and J are TRBV7-2 and TRBJ2-5; 10 bases agree with TRBD2. V shed 3 bases, J shed 3 bases, and the junction held 1 base outside the gene matches. CDR1 SGHTA and CDR2 FQGNSA come from the germline V gene. This CDR3 has 14 amino acids. CDR3 DNA: TGTGCCAGCAGCTTCGGGACTAGCGAAGAGACCCAGTACTTC. Encoded protein: CASSFGTSEETQYF.

This clonotype has a handful of counts. V gene TRBV4-2 combines with J gene TRBJ2-1, with 14 positions matching TRBD2. The V gene end was trimmed by 4 bases and the J gene end by 8 bases; junction bases not matched to a gene: 7. This CDR3 is 16 amino acids long. CDR1 and CDR2 (germline): LGHNA, YNFKEQ. The CDR3 here is CASSRRLAGGRDEQFF. The DNA for the CDR3 is TGTGCCAGCAGCCGCCGACTAGCGGGGGGGCGGGATGAGCAGTTCTTC.

Comments on this clonotype: Mismatch with germline at one junction end may stem from a read error. This sequence joins TRBV10-3 and TRBJ2-7; D is tentatively TRBD1 or TRBD2 (5 bases each). The CDR3 length is 15 residues. Looked up from germline, CDR1 is ENHRY and CDR2 is SYGVKD. For the CDR3, the DNA is TGTGCCATCAGTGAGTGGGGACCGTCCTCCTACGGGCAGTACTTC. This sequence encodes CAISEWGPSSYGQYF.

The table lists this clonotype with a few counts. CDR3 region: CSVEGRLPILNHNEQFF. The CDR3 DNA follows: TGCAGCGTTGAAGGAAGGCTGCCGATCCTTAATCACAATGAGCAGTTCTTC. The genes are TRBV29-1 and TRBJ2-1, with D hard to call. Germline lookup yields CDR1 SQVTM and CDR2 ANQGSEA. Trimming pared 1 base from V and 5 bases from J, leaving 21 bases between. There are 17 residues in the CDR3.

J is TRBJ1-4 and V is TRBV28; the D is unclear. The germline CDR1 and CDR2 sequences are MDHEN and SYDVKM. This CDR3 has 12 amino acids. V was trimmed by 6 bases and J by 15 bases, leaving 17 bases between them. As DNA, the CDR3 is TGTGCCAGCAGCCCCCATGAGGAGTTCGTGTTTTTT. Its translation: CASSPHEEFVFF.

The CDR3 here is CASSAHQSHGYTF. CDR3 DNA sequence: TGCGCCAGCAGCGCCCACCAGAGCCACGGCTACACCTTC. The chain carries TRBV5-1 and TRBJ1-2; D is ambiguous. In germline, CDR1 is SGHRS, CDR2 YFSETQ. The V end was cut by 4 bases, the J end by 8 bases, with 15 bases between. The length of the CDR3 is 13 residues.

The chain couples TRBV4-3 to TRBJ1-2, with 7 bases identical to TRBD1. The germline V gene has CDR1 LGHNA and CDR2 YSLEER. This CDR3 spans 16 amino acids. V shed 0 bases and J 2 bases; nucleotides not matched to a gene: 6. CDR3 in DNA: TGCGCCAGCAGCCAAGATTGGCAGGGGGGGAACTATGGCTACACCTTC. Translated: CASSQDWQGGNYGYTF.

The chain joins TRBV28 to TRBJ2-1; 15 bases map to TRBD2. The CDR3 has 20 residues. CDR1 and CDR2 (germline): MDHEN, SYDVKM. Trimming removed 5 bases from V and 4 bases from J; junction bases left unmatched: 15. Here the CDR3 reads CASSDPGLAGGPILYNEQFF. As DNA, the CDR3 is TGTGCCAGCAGTGACCCAGGACTAGCGGGAGGGCCGATCTTGTACAATGAGCAGTTCTTC.

J is TRBJ1-2 and V is TRBV7-9, with unresolved D. V shed 5 bases and J shed 13 bases, with 20 bases lying between them. The CDR3 is 13 residues long. CDR1 and CDR2 from the germline V gene are SEHNR and FQNEAQ (reference sequence). CDR3 sequence: CASSLRGGAYGTF. CDR3 sequence (DNA): TGTGCCAGCAGCCTACGTGGAGGCGCCTATGGCACCTTC.

In this sample, this clonotype turned up once. A read error may account for a junction end that differs from germline. The rearrangement uses TRBV7-9 and TRBJ2-5; D not resolved. CDR1 is SEHNR, CDR2 FQNEAQ, per germline (reference sequence). The length of the CDR3 is 12 residues. CDR3 residues: CAGSLNQETQYF. The CDR3 DNA reads as TGTGCCGGCAGCCTGAACCAAGAGACCCAGTACTTC.

The genes are TRBV5-4 and TRBJ1-2, with 7 bases aligning to TRBD1. J gave up 4 bases and V 5 bases, and 8 bases lay outside the gene matches. CDR3 length equals 14 residues. Germline V gives CDR1 SGHNT, CDR2 YYREEE (reference sequence). CDR3 coding DNA: TGTGCCAGCAGGGAGAGAGGGGGCGTCTATGGCTACACCTTC. Its translation: CASRERGGVYGYTF.